The entry below describes one T cell receptor (beta chain). The antigen is undetermined. The entry originates in a study of cytomegalovirus exposure and HLA in healthy donors. Study details: Membership in the Caucasian-associated ancestry cluster was found for 81% of fewer than 450 genotyped donors.

Study outcomes and limitations: Clonal expansion was found to be greater in HLA-associated TCR beta chains than in equally common others in a later analysis. Across donors, most TCRs were seen rarely, yet some public ones were widespread. An analysis was carried out later, and it reportedly showed fewer N-insertions in an Asian-associated ancestry cluster than the 666-donor mean.

Amplification used 60 Vbeta primers and 13 Jbeta primers. The method was immunoSEQ multiplex PCR; TCRdb's version includes in-frame clones alone and lacks a portion of them. Here the sample spans 110,000 to 150,000 clones, 75% to 80% being singletons. The CDR3 runs to 13 residues. Trimming removed 7 bases at V and 2 bases at J, with 11 bases between. CDR1 is MNHNS and CDR2 is SASEGT in the germline V gene. This sequence originates from a woman younger than 45 in good health and CMV-seronegative. The material sequenced was PBMCs. The gene calls are TRBV6-1 and TRBJ1-2, with a possible D match to TRBD1 (6 bases). CDR3 amino acids: CASTGTQNYGYTF. CDR3 in DNA: TGTGCCAGCACCGGGACACAGAACTATGGCTACACCTTC.